This T cell receptor (beta chain) was documented in a study of blood T cell repertoires in COVID-19 (dated by TCRdb to 2020 to 2021). For the wider study: The collaborator samples originated in the United States, Italy and Spain and spanned the acute and convalescent phases of COVID-19. The prospective study material was composed of cDNA or gDNA derived from T cells, B-cell-depleted T cells, or PBMCs. The dataset comprised deeply sampled blood TCRbeta repertoires from subjects exposed to, actively infected with, or recovered from COVID-19. The repertoires were released in a freely available public database meant as a resource for research on the immune response to SARS-CoV-2. Samples were obtained from the ongoing ImmuneRACE study (first 160 participants) and from 1,254 subjects provided by 6 global collaborators. A de-identified subject ID, COVID-19 status, age in years and sex were almost always included in the sample metadata. Where available, HLA class I and class II types were obtained from metadata supplied by the sample provider rather than from assay-based typing.

V loses 1 base at its end and J loses 3 bases; junction bases beyond the gene matches: 6. The CDR1 and CDR2 encoded by the germline V gene are MGHRA and YSYEKL. The CDR3 holds 17 amino acids from the cysteine to the phenylalanine. Of all the DNA, just the CDR3 is kept, 51 bases in frame from base 1. Whole blood was collected in K2EDTA tubes by collaborating institutions according to the institutions' own protocols. Collaborator samples were shipped for TCRbeta analysis as frozen whole blood, isolated PBMCs, or DNA extracted from either sample type. TCRbeta CDR3 regions were amplified from genomic DNA by means of the immunoSEQ Assay, a bias-controlled multiplex PCR. Turning to the authors' computational methods: The number of nucleated cells in each sample was estimated from the amplification of reference gene primers within the assay. Sequence reads were collapsed and filtered to measure the absolute abundance of every unique TCRbeta CDR3 rearrangement. For each sample, productive Simpson clonality was calculated as the square root of Simpson's diversity index across productive rearrangements. TCRdb re-hosts the immuneACCESS table, in-frame sequences only. Its copies lack some clones; in the studies checked, an unresolved V gene accounts for under half of them, and the cause for the rest is not known. For V, J and clone size, that table is used; D and trimming come from the DNA. This sample lists approximately 90,000 clones; about 84% were detected once. Together, the top ten hold approximately 23% of the sample.

What the study reported, not specific to this receptor: How much clinical and demographic metadata was included differed by source and by participant, and the metadata was provided uncurated.

Note on this clone: There is no known antigen for this receptor. No base-level quality is on record; no much larger clone is a single base apart.

The sample consisted of peripheral blood. The chain was built from TRBV4-1 and TRBJ2-1, with 10 bases aligning to TRBD1. This TCR derives from an elderly man with active or convalescent COVID-19. The CDR3 region reads CASSQGRGTGVYNEQFF. In nucleotide form, the sequence is TGCGCCAGCAGCCAAGGGAGAGGGACAGGGGTCTACAATGAGCAGTTCTTC.